The 14 T cell receptor beta chains reported below all come from one sample, sequenced in a study of PD-1 blockade in classical Hodgkin lymphoma. As for time point: cycle 4 day 1 (C4D1), after 5 to 7 weeks of nivolumab. After autologous stem cell transplantation all patients relapsed, and prior brentuximab vedotin exposure differed between cohorts. Investigators obtained CD8+ T cells from thawed PBMCs by magnetic negative selection. Generated by immunoSEQ multiplex PCR, the TCRdb table keeps only in-frame clones and is missing some. The sample yields about 21,000 clones, around 84% seen once. Sequenced here: CD8+ T cells from blood, sampled before the fourth cycle of nivolumab. Receptors originate from a human donor with classical Hodgkin lymphoma.

The chain recombines TRBV7-3 with TRBJ1-2, with D perhaps TRBD1 (6 bases). With 4 bases removed from V and 2 bases from J, the gap between germline ends came to 11 bases. This CDR3 comprises 14 residues. Germline CDR1 is SGHTA and CDR2 is FQGTGA. This chain's CDR3 is CASSSPGENYGYTF. CDR3 nucleotide sequence: TGTGCCAGCAGCTCCCCAGGGGAAAACTATGGCTACACCTTC.

The chain couples TRBV7-9 to TRBJ2-3; TRBD1 or TRBD2 may be the D gene (5 bases each). Germline V gene sequence: CDR1 SEHNR, CDR2 FQNEAQ (reference sequence). The CDR3 extends over 13 amino acids. Trimming took off 3 bases at V and 4 bases at J, with 8 bases between the two ends. The CDR3 protein is CASSLTGPDTQYF. In DNA, the CDR3 is TGTGCCAGCAGCTTGACGGGGCCAGATACGCAGTATTTT.

The chain is built from TRBV7-9 and TRBJ2-5, with no clear D. The V end lost 8 bases, the J end lost 5 bases, and 6 bases lay between the germline ends. The germline gives CDR1 SEHNR, CDR2 FQNEAQ (reference sequence). CDR3 size: 10 residues. In nucleotides, the CDR3 is TGTGCCAGCTCCGGTGAGACCCAGTACTTC. The encoded protein is CASSGETQYF.

The J gene is TRBJ2-1, the V gene TRBV7-3, with TRBD1 matching 7 bases. J was trimmed by 5 bases and V by 6 bases; bases with no gene match: 4. The CDR3 totals 13 residues. Germline-derived CDR1 and CDR2 are SGHTA and FQGTGA. The CDR3, as DNA: TGTGCCAGCAGGGACGGGACAGACAATGAGCAGTTCTTC. It encodes CASRDGTDNEQFF.

J is TRBJ2-7 and V is TRBV7-6, with 8 bases fitting TRBD1. Germline V gene data show CDR1 as SGHVS and CDR2 as FNYEAQ. The junction had 11 bases not matched to a gene; V was cut back by 4 bases and J by 3 bases. This CDR3 comprises 16 residues. In DNA form, the CDR3 reads TGTGCCAGCAGCTCTTATCCCGGGACAGGATACTACGAGCAGTACTTC. This sequence encodes CASSSYPGTGYYEQYF.

V is TRBV6-6 and J is TRBJ1-5; D is unresolved. Germline V CDR1 and CDR2: MNHNY, SVGAGI (reference sequence). Between the trimmed V and J ends, which lost 0 bases and 3 bases, there was a span of 12 bases. This CDR3 spans 16 amino acids. CDR3 sequence: CASSYSLAGNNQPQHF. The CDR3 DNA reads TGTGCCAGCAGTTACTCGTTAGCCGGAAACAATCAGCCCCAGCATTTT.

V and J are TRBV9 and TRBJ2-7; D assignment may be TRBD1 or TRBD2 (6 bases each). Trimming left V 0 bases short and J 3 bases short, with 10 bases between. Per germline, CDR1 SGDLS and CDR2 YYNGEE. CDR3 size: 14 residues. The DNA of the CDR3 is TGTGCCAGCAGCGTAGGAGGGGGAGGCTACGAGCAGTACTTC. Amino acid sequence: CASSVGGGGYEQYF.

This chain links TRBV9 with TRBJ2-5, with 10 nucleotides matching TRBD1. Germline CDR1 is SGDLS and CDR2 is YYNGEE. The CDR3 length is 15 residues. With V trimmed by 0 bases and J by 2 bases, 1 base remained unmatched. DNA for the CDR3: TGTGCCAGCAGCGTAGGGACAGGGGGGCAAGAGACCCAGTACTTC. It is translated as CASSVGTGGQETQYF. The full variable domain, in which reference TRBV9 and TRBJ2-5 provide the parts outside the CDR3, is DSGVTQTPKHLITATGQRVTLRCSPRSGDLSVYWYQQSLDQGLQFLIQYYNGEERAKGNILERFSAQQFPDLHSELNLSSLELGDSALYFCASSVGTGGQETQYFGPGTRLLVL.

V usage is TRBV27 and J usage is TRBJ2-2, with D possibly being TRBD1 (5 bases). The CDR3 is made up of 15 amino acids. Trimming cost V 6 bases and J 4 bases, with 15 bases left between them. CDR1 MNHEY and CDR2 SMNVEV come from the germline V gene (reference sequence). In nucleotides, the CDR3 is TGTGCCAGCAGCTCGCAGGGAAGCCCCACCGGGGAGCTGTTTTTT. This sequence encodes CASSSQGSPTGELFF.

This rearrangement joins TRBV5-8 to TRBJ1-6; D might be TRBD1 (6 bases). The V and J ends lost 2 bases and 7 bases respectively, with 13 bases between them. The CDR3 loop spans 15 amino acids. The germline V gene encodes CDR1 SGHTS and CDR2 YDEGEE. CDR3 bases: TGTGCCAGCAGCTTAGAGGGGGGCCCCAATTCACCCCTCCACTTT. Its protein product is CASSLEGGPNSPLHF. The full variable domain, its missing parts supplied by reference TRBV5-8 and TRBJ1-6, is EAGVTQSPTHLIKTRGQQATLRCSPISGHTSVYWYQQALGLGLQFLLWYDEGEERNRGNFPPRFSGRQFPNYSSELNVNALELEDSALYLCASSLEGGPNSPLHFGNGTRLTVT.

V is TRBV6-5 and J is TRBJ2-7; 8 bases are shared with TRBD1. CDR1 is MNHEY, CDR2 SVGAGI, per germline. The CDR3 has 15 amino acids. The J segment lost 0 bases and the V segment lost 4 bases, leaving 5 bases of the junction unmatched. Here the CDR3 reads CASSFTGTGSYEQYF. CDR3 nucleotides: TGTGCCAGCAGTTTCACCGGGACAGGCTCCTACGAGCAGTACTTC.

The rearrangement links TRBV30 to TRBJ1-5; tentative D call: TRBD1 (5 bases). The CDR3 is 14 amino acids. In germline, CDR1 is GTSNPN, CDR2 SVGIG (reference sequence). Trimming removed 2 bases from V and 4 bases from J, with 12 bases in between. The DNA of the CDR3 is TGTGCCTGGAGTCAGGGTATAGGTAATCAGCCCCAGCATTTT. Protein product: CAWSQGIGNQPQHF.

The DNA for the CDR3 is TGTGCCAGCAGCTTAGGCGGGGATGGAAACACCATATATTTT. Translated, it gives CASSLGGDGNTIYF. The chain couples TRBV7-9 to TRBJ1-3; D gene unclear. This CDR3 is built from 14 residues. Germline CDR1 and CDR2: SEHNR and FQNEAQ (reference sequence). The V end lost 1 base, the J end lost 3 bases, and 7 bases lay between the germline ends.

The chain has TRBV7-2 and TRBJ1-4; D call uncertain. The CDR3 covers 14 residues. V was shortened by 6 bases and J by 8 bases, with 16 bases between the two germline ends. The germline V gene encodes CDR1 SGHTA and CDR2 FQGNSA. This CDR3 reads CASSSGWGSEKLFF. The CDR3 DNA reads as TGTGCCAGCAGTTCAGGCTGGGGTAGCGAAAAACTGTTTTTT.